The rows below give T cell receptor beta chains drawn from one sample of a study of shared clonotypes between healthy human individuals. The assay was immunoSEQ multiplex PCR, and TCRdb's table has in-frame clones only and misses some. The data contain under 650,000 clones, almost 97% of them seen just once; the ten biggest clones take up about 0.054%. Sample: naive CD4+ T cells sorted from blood. These TCRs come from a woman younger than 45 in good health. Both conserved end residues are part of each CDR3. A D gene is named only where the DNA matches it firmly. Rows give clone size only sometimes, using once, few, many, or a class for an expanded clone.

cdr3_aa cdr3_nt d_call j_call v_call clone_size
CATSHLYQETQYF TGTGCCACTTCCCACCTGTACCAAGAGACCCAGTACTTC - TRBJ2-5 TRBV27 -
CASSEALGRGNQPQHF TGTGCCAGCAGTGAAGCGCTGGGCAGGGGGAATCAGCCCCAGCATTTT TRBD1 TRBJ1-5 TRBV6-1 once
CASSLGQETQYF TGTGCCAGCTCGCTGGGGCAAGAGACCCAGTACTTC - TRBJ2-5 TRBV11-2 -
CASSRPGDEQYF TGCGCCAGCAGCCGTCCAGGGGACGAGCAGTACTTC - TRBJ2-7 TRBV5-1 -
CASSLVPAGGSYEQYF TGTGCCAGCAGCTTAGTTCCAGCGGGAGGATCCTACGAGCAGTACTTC TRBD2 TRBJ2-7 TRBV7-2 -
CASSLTWGIGYEQYF TGTGCCAGCAGTTTAACTTGGGGGATTGGTTACGAGCAGTACTTC - TRBJ2-7 TRBV28 -
CASSLAGLNYEQYF TGTGCCAGTAGCTTAGCGGGACTAAACTACGAGCAGTACTTC TRBD2 TRBJ2-7 TRBV19 -
CATKQGRSQPQHF TGTGCCACCAAACAGGGACGGAGCCAGCCCCAGCATTTT - TRBJ1-5 TRBV2 -
CASSREGQYNEQFF TGTGCCAGCAGTCGGGAGGGCCAGTACAATGAGCAGTTCTTC TRBD2 TRBJ2-1 TRBV2 -
CASSLRYSYEQYF TGTGCCAGCAGCTTACGGTACTCCTACGAGCAGTACTTC - TRBJ2-7 TRBV11-2 once
CASSFTDRGREKLFF TGTGCCAGCAGTTTCACGGACAGGGGTCGCGAAAAACTGTTTTTT TRBD1 TRBJ1-4 TRBV6-7 -
CASSPTSGSLYEQYF TGTGCCAGCTCACCAACTAGCGGGAGTCTTTACGAGCAGTACTTC TRBD2 TRBJ2-7 TRBV18 -
CASSDPGEVGQPQHF TGTGCCAGCAGTGATCCGGGAGAGGTGGGTCAGCCCCAGCATTTT - TRBJ1-5 TRBV2 -
CASSSPTGSGQPQHF TGTGCCAGCAGTTCCCCGACAGGGTCGGGGCAGCCCCAGCATTTT TRBD1 TRBJ1-5 TRBV28 -
CASRMADRGGVQYF TGTGCCAGTAGAATGGCGGACAGGGGAGGCGTGCAGTACTTC TRBD1 TRBJ2-7 TRBV19 once
CASSDSRLNSRELFF TGTGCCAGCAGTGACTCTCGGCTAAACAGCCGGGAGCTGTTTTTT - TRBJ2-2 TRBV6-4 -
CASSDLARGRFF TGTGCCAGCAGTGACTTGGCTAGGGGACGGTTCTTC - TRBJ2-1 TRBV6-1 -
CASSPHPGTDTYEQYF TGTGCCAGCTCACCACATCCCGGGACCGATACCTACGAGCAGTACTTC - TRBJ2-7 TRBV18 -
CASSFLEERYEQYF TGTGCCAGCAGCTTTTTGGAGGAAAGGTACGAGCAGTACTTC - TRBJ2-7 TRBV11-2 -
CAWSRLAGYNEQFF TGTGCCTGGAGTCGACTAGCGGGATACAATGAGCAGTTCTTC TRBD2 TRBJ2-1 TRBV30 -
CASSLASSYNEQFF TGTGCCAGCAGCTTAGCGTCCTCCTACAATGAGCAGTTCTTC - TRBJ2-1 TRBV7-9 -
CASSPLAGGSFLGSYEQYF TGTGCCAGCAGCCCCTTAGCGGGAGGGTCATTTTTAGGATCCTACGAGCAGTACTTC TRBD2 TRBJ2-7 TRBV7-8 -
CAISEVGAAGNQPQHF TGTGCCATCAGTGAGGTTGGGGCTGCAGGCAATCAGCCCCAGCATTTT - TRBJ1-5 TRBV10-3 once
CASSLTGVETQYF TGTGCCAGCAGCTTAACAGGGGTAGAGACCCAGTACTTC TRBD1 TRBJ2-5 TRBV7-2 -
CASSPGSYNEQFF TGTGCCAGCTCACCAGGGAGCTACAATGAGCAGTTCTTC - TRBJ2-1 TRBV18 -
CASRLAGSANAEAFF TGTGCCAGCAGGTTGGCAGGGTCGGCGAACGCTGAAGCTTTCTTT - TRBJ1-1 TRBV5-6 -
CASSPDPGQTYEQYF TGTGCCAGCAGCCCCGATCCGGGACAGACCTACGAGCAGTACTTC TRBD1 TRBJ2-7 TRBV7-9 -
CASSFLGGTYEQYF TGTGCCAGCAGCTTTTTAGGGGGGACCTACGAGCAGTACTTC - TRBJ2-7 TRBV7-9 -
CASSPPTSGTYEQYF TGTGCCAGCAGTCCCCCAACTAGCGGGACCTACGAGCAGTACTTC TRBD2 TRBJ2-7 TRBV28 -
CAISEGDSTAYEQYF TGTGCCATCAGTGAGGGAGACAGCACCGCCTACGAGCAGTACTTC - TRBJ2-7 TRBV10-3 -